What follows are 20 T cell receptor beta chains derived from one specimen sequenced in a study of blood T cell repertoires in COVID-19. Libraries were prepared by immunoSEQ multiplex PCR; TCRdb keeps only in-frame clonotypes and omits some of them. The sample consists of 300,000 to 400,000 clones, 87% of them appearing once. What was sequenced was peripheral blood. These receptors all stem from a woman between 45 and 60 years old with COVID-19, enrolled during active disease.

The chain uses TRBV18 and TRBJ2-3, with TRBD1 matching 10 bases. CDR1 KGHSH and CDR2 LQKENI come from the germline V gene. The J segment lost 0 bases and the V segment lost 2 bases, leaving 8 bases of the junction unmatched. The CDR3 runs 18 residues. The chain's CDR3 is CASSPSRQGARSTDTQYF. The CDR3 DNA is TGTGCCAGCTCACCATCCAGACAGGGGGCGCGTAGCACAGATACGCAGTATTTT.

This sequence joins TRBV7-9 and TRBJ2-7; 9 nucleotides line up with TRBD1. V shed 5 bases and J 3 bases; nucleotides not matched to a gene: 5. Germline lookup yields CDR1 SEHNR and CDR2 FQNEAQ (reference sequence). This CDR3 has 14 amino acids. DNA for the CDR3: TGTGCCAGCAGCCAAGTGGACAGGGGCTACGAGCAGTACTTC. This translates into CASSQVDRGYEQYF.

V usage is TRBV10-2 and J usage is TRBJ2-4, with D maybe TRBD2 (5 bases). CDR1 is WSHSY, CDR2 SAAADI, per germline. Trimming stripped 7 bases from V and 8 bases from J, with 12 bases between. This CDR3 contains 12 residues. The chain's CDR3 is CASKTTRDIQYF. Written as DNA, the CDR3 is TGCGCCAGCAAGACTACACGGGACATTCAGTACTTC.

The V call is TRBV7-2, the J call TRBJ1-2, with 8 bases matching TRBD1. The V and J ends lost 3 bases and 4 bases, in that order; junction bases with no gene match: 4. Germline CDR1 and CDR2: SGHTA and FQGNSA. CDR3 length equals 14 residues. The CDR3 DNA sequence: TGTGCCAGCAGCTTGACAGGGGTTGGCTATGGCTACACCTTC. Protein product: CASSLTGVGYGYTF. The full variable domain, rest sourced from reference TRBV7-2 and TRBJ1-2, is GAGVSQSPSNKVTEKGKDVELRCDPISGHTALYWYRQSLGQGLEFLIYFQGNSAPDKSGLPSDRFSAERTGGSVSTLTIQRTQQEDSAVYLCASSLTGVGYGYTFGSGTRLTVV.

This CDR3 is CASSVQGLNSPLHF. Here the CDR3 DNA reads TGTGCCAGCAGTGTGCAGGGCCTTAATTCACCCCTCCACTTT. V and J are TRBV25-1 and TRBJ1-6, with TRBD1 as a possible D gene (5 bases). The CDR3 length is 14 residues. Germline CDR1 MGHDK, CDR2 SYGVNS. The V gene lost 4 bases and the J gene lost 6 bases, with 10 bases spanning the gap.

This chain joins TRBV2 and TRBJ1-4; TRBD1 might be the D (6 bases). V was trimmed by 5 bases and J by 4 bases, leaving 11 bases between them. Germline V gene lookup returns CDR1 SNHLY and CDR2 FYNNEI. The CDR3 sequence is 14 residues long. CDR3 amino acids: CASSKGGNNEKLFF. Written as DNA, the CDR3 is TGTGCCAGCAGTAAGGGGGGGAATAATGAAAAACTGTTTTTT.

This clone appeared a single time. V usage is TRBV19 and J usage is TRBJ1-3, with D possibly being TRBD1 (6 bases). Trimming shortened V by 4 bases and J by 0 bases, and 7 bases separated the two germline ends. Germline V gene lookup returns CDR1 LNHDA and CDR2 SQIVND (reference sequence). This CDR3 spans 14 amino acids. CDR3 residues: CASSRTDSGNTIYF. The CDR3 region has the DNA TGTGCCAGTAGTAGGACAGACTCTGGAAACACCATATATTTT.

This chain joins TRBV29-1 and TRBJ2-3; 7 bases map to TRBD2. The CDR3 totals 13 residues. Per germline, CDR1 SQVTM and CDR2 ANQGSEA. The junction had 6 bases not matched to a gene; V was cut back by 5 bases and J by 4 bases. CDR3 loop: CSVPAGAADTQYF. The CDR3 bases are TGCAGCGTTCCCGCGGGAGCAGCAGATACGCAGTATTTT.

The chain carries TRBV30 and TRBJ2-5; tentative D call: TRBD2 (5 bases). The V end lost 2 bases, the J end lost 4 bases, and 17 bases lay between the germline ends. The CDR3 is 15 residues long. CDR1 is GTSNPN and CDR2 is SVGIG in the germline V gene (reference sequence). The chain's CDR3 is CAWSPPPGIGETQYF. In DNA form, the CDR3 reads TGTGCCTGGAGTCCTCCTCCGGGAATCGGAGAGACCCAGTACTTC.

The chain joins TRBV29-1 to TRBJ1-2; D gene unclear. The V gene lost 5 bases and the J gene lost 6 bases, with 13 bases spanning the gap. Germline V gene lookup returns CDR1 SQVTM and CDR2 ANQGSEA. This CDR3 has 12 amino acids. CDR3 residues: CSVFLEPDGYTF. DNA for the CDR3: TGCAGCGTTTTCCTAGAACCCGATGGCTACACCTTC. Using reference TRBV29-1 and TRBJ1-2 for the parts outside the CDR3, the full variable domain is SAVISQKPSRDICQRGTSLTIQCQVDSQVTMMFWYRQQPGQSLTLIATANQGSEATYESGFVIDKFPISRPNLTFSTLTVSNMSPEDSSIYLCSVFLEPDGYTFGSGTRLTVV.

The chain employs TRBV12-3 or TRBV12-4 and TRBJ1-1, with a weak D call TRBD1 (5 bases). The CDR3 sequence is 13 residues long. V was cut by 4 bases and J by 4 bases, with 10 bases left in between. CDR3 residues: CASSSGGGTEAFF. Written as DNA, the CDR3 is TGTGCCAGCAGTTCGGGGGGGGGCACTGAAGCTTTCTTT.

This chain connects TRBV5-6 to TRBJ1-2; 7 nucleotides match TRBD1. There are 19 residues in the CDR3. CDR1 SGHDT and CDR2 YYEEEE come from the germline V gene. V lost 5 bases and J lost 2; bases outside the gene matches: 21. The CDR3 here is CASRPTPGQKSASNYGYTF. The CDR3 DNA reads TGTGCCAGCAGGCCGACACCGGGACAGAAGTCTGCGTCCAACTATGGCTACACCTTC.

J is TRBJ2-7 and V is TRBV30; a weak D match, TRBD2 (7 bases). The V and J ends lost 4 bases and 1 base respectively, with 14 bases between them. Germline V gene lookup returns CDR1 GTSNPN and CDR2 SVGIG (reference sequence). The CDR3 is 14 amino acids. This CDR3 reads CAWNHEGGSYEQYF. For the CDR3, the DNA is TGTGCCTGGAACCACGAGGGGGGGTCCTACGAGCAGTACTTC.

This rearrangement joins TRBV9 to TRBJ1-1; TRBD1 matches at 9 bases. Germline V gene lookup returns CDR1 SGDLS and CDR2 YYNGEE. V was pared by 2 bases and J by 1 base, with 6 bases of the junction left unmatched. The CDR3 covers 16 residues. The CDR3 spells CASSVGTGRGNTEAFF. The CDR3 nucleotides are TGTGCCAGCAGCGTGGGGACAGGGAGGGGGAACACTGAAGCTTTCTTT.

This chain connects TRBV5-1 to TRBJ1-4; TRBD1 matches 10 bases. After removal of 4 bases from V and 11 bases from J, the junction contained 11 bases not matched to a gene. In germline, CDR1 is SGHRS, CDR2 YFSETQ. The CDR3 has 15 amino acids. The CDR3 spells CASSARQGADTKLFF. DNA for the CDR3: TGCGCCAGCAGCGCAAGACAGGGGGCCGATACTAAACTGTTTTTT.

CDR3 region: CASSINRADQPQHF. The DNA for the CDR3 is TGTGCCAGTAGTATAAACAGGGCTGATCAGCCCCAGCATTTT. The rearrangement joins TRBV19 to TRBJ1-5; D is possibly TRBD1 (6 bases). This CDR3 region has 14 residues. V lost 2 bases, J lost 5 bases, and 10 bases lay in between. Germline CDR1 LNHDA, CDR2 SQIVND (reference sequence).

This clone has more than one count but fewer than ten. V gene TRBV6-5 combines with J gene TRBJ1-2, with a weak D call TRBD1 (6 bases). CDR3 length: 11 amino acids. The germline V gene encodes CDR1 MNHEY and CDR2 SVGAGI. The V end lost 11 bases, the J end lost 7 bases, and 14 bases lay between the germline ends. The CDR3, as DNA: TGTGCCCGCATACAGGGAATTGGCTACACCTTC. The encoded protein is CARIQGIGYTF.

This clone showed up just a few times. V and J are TRBV27 and TRBJ2-3; D is uncertain. CDR1 MNHEY and CDR2 SMNVEV come from the germline V gene (reference sequence). CDR3 length equals 14 residues. The ends were cut back, 5 bases at V and 1 base at J, with 10 bases in the middle. The CDR3 region is CASSISKGTDTQYF. CDR3 sequence (DNA): TGTGCCAGCAGTATCTCTAAAGGCACAGATACGCAGTATTTT.

Comment on this clone: Other DNA sequences in the same sample also yield this CDR3. The chain carries TRBV10-3 and TRBJ2-7; D is unclear. CDR1 and CDR2 from the germline V gene are ENHRY and SYGVKD. The CDR3 has 11 amino acids. With 6 bases removed from V and 1 base from J, the gap between germline ends came to 4 bases. The CDR3 loop is CAISGSYEQYF. The CDR3 coding sequence is TGTGCCATCAGCGGTTCCTACGAGCAGTACTTC.

The chain joins TRBV11-2 to TRBJ2-7; 7 positions agree with TRBD2. The J segment lost 3 bases and the V segment lost 2 bases, leaving 13 bases of the junction unmatched. Per the germline V gene, CDR1 is SGHAT and CDR2 is FQNNGV. The CDR3 runs 17 residues. CDR3 amino acids: CASSLRPSGFEVYEQYF. CDR3 coding DNA: TGTGCCAGCAGCTTACGGCCTAGCGGATTTGAGGTCTACGAGCAGTACTTC.